These T cell receptor beta chains were read from a single sample in a study of T-cell reconstitution after alpha-beta-depleted transplantation in children. One entry per CDR3 protein results from TCRdb running MiXCR on the PCR reads. Altogether under 750,000 distinct CDR3 sequences are present, 20% to 25% being singletons, with the ten largest covering 13% to 15%. Sequenced material: PBMCs, mostly from graft donor cells, taken 360 days after TCRalphabeta/CD19-depleted stem cell transplant. The receptors were gathered from a boy in the first two years of life who had a stem cell transplant for acute myeloid leukemia, so the T cells may come from the graft donor. The CDR3 runs from the conserved cysteine through the conserved F or W. Each record gives: J gene, D gene, clone size, V gene, CDR3 protein, CDR3 DNA. A D gene is named only where the DNA matches it firmly. Clone size is stated in some rows and not others, as once, few, many or a class when expanded.

>TRBJ1-5|-|-|TRBV6-5
CASSYIRTGNQPQHF
TGTGCCAGCAGTTACATTAGGACGGGCAATCAGCCCCAGCATTTT
>TRBJ2-1|TRBD2|-|TRBV5-6
CASSLVGPGGRTNPFRDNEQFF
TGTGCCAGCAGCTTGGTTGGCCCGGGGGGGCGAACCAATCCTTTTCGAGACAATGAGCAGTTCTTC
>TRBJ2-3|TRBD2|few|TRBV5-1
CASSYSSTSGGTDTQYF
TGCGCCAGCAGCTACTCCTCGACTAGCGGGGGTACAGATACGCAGTATTTT
>TRBJ1-1|-|-|TRBV5-2
CASNPPGEWDTEAFF
TGTGCCAGCAACCCACCTGGGGAGTGGGACACTGAAGCTTTCTTT
>TRBJ2-1|TRBD1|-|TRBV6-1
CASTNRGRTGYDEQFF
TGTGCCAGCACCAATAGGGGAAGGACAGGGTACGATGAGCAGTTCTTC
>TRBJ1-2|-|many|TRBV20-1
CSADPYGYTF
TGCAGTGCGGACCCGTATGGCTACACCTTC
>TRBJ1-2|-|-|TRBV11-2
CASSLWQGDGYTF
TGTGCCAGCAGCTTGTGGCAGGGTGATGGCTACACCTTC
>TRBJ2-5|-|few|TRBV20-1
CSAPGAGGETQYF
TGCAGTGCCCCGGGTGCAGGAGGCGAGACCCAGTACTTC
>TRBJ2-1|-|many|TRBV12-3/TRBV12-4
CASRLGGGSQGQFF
TGTGCCAGCCGTCTCGGCGGGGGCTCCCAGGGGCAGTTCTTC
>TRBJ2-5|TRBD2|-|TRBV12-3/TRBV12-4
CASSFPSGAGGETQYF
TGTGCCAGCAGTTTTCCCTCGGGGGCGGGGGGAGAGACCCAGTACTTC
>TRBJ2-2|-|few|TRBV4-3
CASSQDTPRGAGELFF
TGCGCCAGCAGCCAAGATACCCCACGAGGGGCCGGGGAGCTGTTTTTT
>TRBJ2-2|-|few|TRBV20-1
CSARDPGLRSKNTGELFF
TGCAGTGCTAGAGATCCAGGACTACGCTCTAAGAACACCGGGGAGCTGTTTTTT
>TRBJ1-2|-|-|TRBV6-1
CASSIGTPSLYGYTF
TGTGCCAGCAGCATAGGGACTCCTTCCCTCTATGGCTACACCTTC
>TRBJ2-3|-|many|TRBV7-2
CASSFPTRDTQYF
TGTGCCAGCAGCTTCCCAACGCGAGATACGCAGTATTTT
>TRBJ2-7|-|many|TRBV3-1
CASSDYYEQYF
TGTGCCAGCAGCGACTACTACGAGCAGTACTTC
>TRBJ2-1|-|-|TRBV12-3/TRBV12-4
CASSRRFSYNEQFF
TGTGCCAGCAGCAGACGTTTCTCCTACAATGAGCAGTTCTTC
>TRBJ1-2|-|many|TRBV5-6
CASSSPRYGYTF
TGTGCCAGCAGCTCCCCTAGATATGGCTACACCTTC
>TRBJ2-6|TRBD2|few|TRBV13
CASSLRTSFSGANVLTF
TGTGCCAGCAGCTTAAGGACTAGCTTCTCTGGGGCCAACGTCCTGACTTTC
>TRBJ2-1|TRBD1|-|TRBV18
CASSPSTGITNEQFF
TGTGCCAGCTCACCTTCGACAGGGATCACTAATGAGCAGTTCTTC
>TRBJ2-1|-|few|TRBV4-2
CASSQVGVEQFF
TGTGCCAGCAGCCAAGTAGGAGTTGAGCAGTTCTTC
>TRBJ2-3|-|-|TRBV6-1
CASTGGPMTTDTQYF
TGTGCCAGCACCGGGGGGCCCATGACCACAGATACGCAGTATTTT
>TRBJ2-5|-|-|TRBV24-1
CATRDTLHGTQYF
TGTGCCACCAGGGACACCCTTCACGGGACCCAGTACTTC
>TRBJ2-7|-|-|TRBV6-5
CASSYGPGTAEQYF
TGTGCCAGCAGTTACGGGCCAGGGACGGCCGAGCAGTACTTC